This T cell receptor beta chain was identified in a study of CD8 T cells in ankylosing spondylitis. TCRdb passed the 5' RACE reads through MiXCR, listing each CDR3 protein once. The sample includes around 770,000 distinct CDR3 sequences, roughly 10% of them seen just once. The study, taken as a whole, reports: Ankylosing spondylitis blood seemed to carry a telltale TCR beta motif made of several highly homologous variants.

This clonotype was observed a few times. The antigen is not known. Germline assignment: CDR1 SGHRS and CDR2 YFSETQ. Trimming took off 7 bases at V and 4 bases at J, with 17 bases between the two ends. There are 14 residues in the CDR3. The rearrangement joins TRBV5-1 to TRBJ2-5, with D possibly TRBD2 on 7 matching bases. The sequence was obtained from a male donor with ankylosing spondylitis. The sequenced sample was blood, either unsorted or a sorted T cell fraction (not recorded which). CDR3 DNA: TGCGCCAGCGGACTCCTTAGGGGGGGAGAGACCCAGTACTTC. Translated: CASGLLRGGETQYF.